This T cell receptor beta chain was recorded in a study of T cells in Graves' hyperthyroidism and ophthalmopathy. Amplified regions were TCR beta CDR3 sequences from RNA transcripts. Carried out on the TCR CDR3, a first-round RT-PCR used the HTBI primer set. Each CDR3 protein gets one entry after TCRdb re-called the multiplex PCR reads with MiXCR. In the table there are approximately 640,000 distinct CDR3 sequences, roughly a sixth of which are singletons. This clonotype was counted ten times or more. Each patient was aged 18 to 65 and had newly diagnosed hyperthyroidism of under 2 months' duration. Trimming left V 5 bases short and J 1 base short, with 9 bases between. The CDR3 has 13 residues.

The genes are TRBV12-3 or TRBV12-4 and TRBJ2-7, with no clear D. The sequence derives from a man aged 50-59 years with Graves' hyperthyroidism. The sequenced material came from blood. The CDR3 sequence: CASSAVGSYEQYF. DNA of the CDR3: TGTGCCAGCAGTGCGGTTGGTTCCTACGAGCAGTACTTC.